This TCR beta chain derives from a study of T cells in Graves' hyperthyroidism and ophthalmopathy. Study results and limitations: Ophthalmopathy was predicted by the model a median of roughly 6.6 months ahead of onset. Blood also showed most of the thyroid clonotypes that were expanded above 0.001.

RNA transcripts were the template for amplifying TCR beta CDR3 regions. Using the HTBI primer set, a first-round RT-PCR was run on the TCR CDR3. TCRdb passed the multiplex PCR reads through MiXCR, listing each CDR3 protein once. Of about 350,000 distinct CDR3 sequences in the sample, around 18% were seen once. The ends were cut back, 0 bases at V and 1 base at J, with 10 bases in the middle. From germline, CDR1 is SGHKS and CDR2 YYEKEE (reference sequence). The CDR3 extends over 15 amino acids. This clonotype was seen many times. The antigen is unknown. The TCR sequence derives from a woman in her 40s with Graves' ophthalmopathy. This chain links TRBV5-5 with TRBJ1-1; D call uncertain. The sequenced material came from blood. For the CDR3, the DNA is TGTGCCAGCAGCTTGGTTCATCTGGAGAACACTGAAGCTTTCTTT. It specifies CASSLVHLENTEAFF.